A single TCR beta chain is shown here with its context. The protocol was immunoSEQ multiplex PCR, while the TCRdb copy is restricted to in-frame clones and leaves out a portion. This sample has about 77,000 clones, with roughly 87% found just once. The entry originates in a study of OX40 agonist ivuxolimab in advanced cancers. This CDR3 comprises 14 residues. V lost 6 bases to trimming and J lost 5 bases; unmatched junction nucleotides: 7. Germline values: CDR1 MNHNY, CDR2 SVGAGI (reference sequence). This TCR came from an adult with an advanced solid tumor such as melanoma, head and neck, liver or kidney cancer. Here the sequenced sample was CD4+ or CD8+ T cells sorted from blood, taken in a trial of the OX40 agonist ivuxolimab. This sequence joins TRBV6-6 and TRBJ1-1, with TRBD1 matching over 9 bases. The CDR3 region has the DNA TGTGCCAGCAGCCCCGGGACAGGGTGGACTGAAGCTTTCTTT. As protein: CASSPGTGWTEAFF.